A few counts support the clone carrying this T cell receptor beta chain. This entry belongs to a study of naive and memory T cell subsets. Two oligonucleotides, mixed equimolar, formed the beta constant-region primer covering TRBC1 and TRBC2. TCRdb re-called the UMI-ligation and nested PCR reads through MiXCR, storing one row per CDR3 protein. The profile shows roughly 98,000 distinct CDR3 sequences, roughly 7% of them singletons. The CDR3 covers 13 residues. CDR1 and CDR2 from the germline V gene are SQVTM and ANQGSEA. V was shortened by 6 bases and J by 3 bases, with 12 bases between the two germline ends.

The clonotype comes from a human donor in good health. The V gene is TRBV29-1, the J gene TRBJ2-1, with D perhaps TRBD2 (6 bases). The sequenced sample consisted of central memory CD4+ T cells from blood. For the CDR3, the DNA is TGCAGCGTCTCCGGGACTGGCTACAATGAGCAGTTCTTC. It codes for CSVSGTGYNEQFF.